The 17 T cell receptor beta chains reported below all come from one sample, sequenced in a study of T cell responses to AZD1222 COVID-19 vaccine. Clones were sequenced by immunoSEQ multiplex PCR, and TCRdb holds only the in-frame ones, with some missing. The data contain 120,000 or so clones, about 90% of them singletons. The sequencing used peripheral blood, collected on day 0 of AZD1222 vaccination. These receptor sequences come from an adult in good health.

The CDR3 nucleotides are TGTGCCAGCAGTGAGGACTGGGCACGTGGCTACACCTTC. Translated: CASSEDWARGYTF. This rearrangement joins TRBV6-4 to TRBJ1-2; D not certain. This CDR3 comprises 13 residues. The V end was cut by 3 bases, the J end by 7 bases, with 12 bases between. CDR1 is MRHNA, CDR2 SNTAGT, per germline.

The rearrangement joins TRBV6-5 to TRBJ1-5, with D maybe TRBD1 (5 bases). V shed 7 bases and J shed 5 bases, with 15 bases lying between them. Germline V gives CDR1 MNHEY, CDR2 SVGAGI. This CDR3 contains 14 residues. CDR3 DNA: TGTGCCAGCAAAAAATCCCAGGGCCATCAGCCCCAGCATTTT. This gives the protein CASKKSQGHQPQHF.

The V gene is TRBV3-1 (or the pseudogene TRBV3-2), the J gene TRBJ2-1; D not resolved. The CDR3 spans 14 residues. Trimming stripped 0 bases from V and 4 bases from J, with 7 bases between. CDR1 and CDR2 (germline): LGHDT, YNNKEL (reference sequence). The CDR3 here is CASSQEPPYNEQFF. The DNA for the CDR3 is TGTGCCAGCAGCCAAGAACCGCCATACAATGAGCAGTTCTTC.

The rearrangement links TRBV6-2 or TRBV6-3 to TRBJ2-1, with 7 bases that match TRBD1. This CDR3 region has 16 residues. V was clipped by 1 base and J by 2 bases; unmatched bases: 5. Germline V gene sequence: CDR1 MNHEY, CDR2 SVGEGT. The CDR3: CASSYLGDSTYNEQFF. The CDR3, as DNA: TGTGCCAGCAGTTACTTGGGGGACAGTACCTACAATGAGCAGTTCTTC.

V gene TRBV19 combines with J gene TRBJ1-5; 9 bases match TRBD1. V gave up 5 bases and J gave up 8 bases; unmatched junction bases: 7. The CDR3 contains 14 residues. Germline-derived CDR1 and CDR2 are LNHDA and SQIVND (reference sequence). In DNA form, the CDR3 reads TGTGCCAGTAGTTCCGGGACAGGGATCGAGCCCCAGCATTTT. Its protein is CASSSGTGIEPQHF.

This clone showed up just once. The chain joins TRBV29-1 to TRBJ2-1; weak D call: TRBD2 (5 bases). Trimming took 8 bases from V and 7 from J, leaving 12 bases between them. The CDR3 is 11 residues long. CDR1 and CDR2 (germline): SQVTM, ANQGSEA. CDR3: CSLSGWNEQFF. CDR3 DNA: TGCAGCCTTTCGGGGTGGAATGAGCAGTTCTTC.

The J gene is TRBJ2-3, the V gene TRBV11-3, with 8 bases aligning to TRBD1. Germline V CDR1 and CDR2: SGHNT, YENEEA. Losses at the gene ends were 5 bases for V and 3 bases for J; bases not matched to a gene: 7. The CDR3 spans 15 residues. The CDR3 spells CASSRGQGSTDTQYF. The CDR3 nucleotides are TGTGCCAGCAGCCGTGGACAGGGATCGACAGATACGCAGTATTTT.

The table lists this clone with a count of one. The V gene is TRBV19, the J gene TRBJ2-7, with 8 bases matching TRBD2. V dropped 4 bases and J dropped 6; count of bases not matched to a gene: 5. Germline CDR1 is LNHDA and CDR2 is SQIVND (reference sequence). This CDR3 has 13 amino acids. This chain's CDR3 is CASSTATSGEQYF. The CDR3 nucleotides read TGTGCCAGTAGTACCGCAACTAGCGGCGAGCAGTACTTC.

The rearrangement uses TRBV27 and TRBJ2-3, with 11 nucleotides matching TRBD2. Per the germline V gene, CDR1 is MNHEY and CDR2 is SMNVEV (reference sequence). The CDR3 is 13 amino acids. Germline trimming cut 10 bases from V and 7 bases from J; bases unmatched to any gene: 7. CDR3 nucleotide sequence: TGTGCCACTGGGGGGACTAGCGGCTATACGCAGTATTTT. Amino acid sequence: CATGGTSGYTQYF.

The rearrangement uses TRBV28 and TRBJ2-2; D gene unclear. Trimming cost V 6 bases and J 2 bases, with 22 bases left between them. The CDR3 covers 18 residues. The germline gives CDR1 MDHEN, CDR2 SYDVKM. In DNA form, the CDR3 reads TGTGCCAGCAGCTTCGCGGAGATCCTACAACCAAACACCGGGGAGCTGTTTTTT. It codes for CASSFAEILQPNTGELFF.

The CDR3 sequence is CASGLRGNRGLRYNEQFF. CDR3 DNA sequence: TGTGCTAGTGGTTTGCGGGGAAACAGGGGGTTAAGATACAATGAGCAGTTCTTC. The V and J genes are TRBV12-5 and TRBJ2-1, with TRBD1 identical over 8 bases. Germline V gene lookup returns CDR1 LGHNT and CDR2 FRNRAP. The CDR3 has 18 amino acids. The V gene end was trimmed by 2 bases and the J gene end by 4 bases; junction bases not matched to a gene: 13.

This chain links TRBV11-3 with TRBJ2-7; no clear D. The germline CDR1 and CDR2 sequences are SGHNT and YENEEA. Trimming shortened V by 3 bases and J by 2 bases, and 8 bases separated the two germline ends. CDR3 size: 13 residues. The CDR3 reads CASSFHSPYEQYF. The CDR3 coding sequence is TGTGCCAGCAGCTTTCACAGCCCCTACGAGCAGTACTTC.

V gene TRBV12-3 or TRBV12-4 combines with J gene TRBJ2-7; D is undetermined. The CDR3 extends over 13 amino acids. V was clipped by 1 base and J by 2 bases, with 6 bases between them. The CDR3 here is CASSLVYPYEQYF. Written as DNA, the CDR3 is TGTGCCAGCAGTTTAGTGTATCCCTACGAGCAGTACTTC.

This chain links TRBV25-1 with TRBJ2-2, with D possibly TRBD2 on 5 matching bases. The CDR3 loop spans 16 amino acids. The V end was cut by 4 bases, the J end by 0 bases, with 12 bases between. Germline V CDR1 and CDR2: MGHDK, SYGVNS. The CDR3 region is CASSGRGLANTGELFF. The CDR3 nucleotides are TGTGCCAGCAGTGGAAGAGGACTCGCGAACACCGGGGAGCTGTTTTTT.

This clone was detected once. This sequence joins TRBV19 and TRBJ1-5; 7 nucleotides line up with TRBD1. This CDR3 has 14 residues. V shed 1 base, J shed 7 bases, and the junction held 4 bases outside the gene matches. Germline values: CDR1 LNHDA, CDR2 SQIVND (reference sequence). The CDR3 DNA reads as TGTGCCAGTAGTATAGTTACAGGGGAGCAGCCCCAGCATTTT. Amino acids: CASSIVTGEQPQHF.

This chain links TRBV10-2 with TRBJ1-2, with TRBD1 matching over 12 bases. Germline V gene sequence: CDR1 WSHSY, CDR2 SAAADI. V dropped 2 bases and J dropped 4; count of bases not matched to a gene: 8. CDR3 size: 17 residues. CDR3: CASSETDGTGGIYGYTF. In DNA form, the CDR3 reads TGCGCCAGCAGTGAGACAGACGGGACAGGGGGCATCTATGGCTACACCTTC.

The V gene is TRBV5-1, the J gene TRBJ2-1; 9 bases fit TRBD1. This CDR3 region has 15 residues. CDR1 is SGHRS, CDR2 YFSETQ, per germline. The J segment lost 7 bases and the V segment lost 1 base, leaving 6 bases of the junction unmatched. In nucleotides, the CDR3 is TGCGCCAGCAGCTTGAAACAGGGGGCGCCAAATGAGCAGTTCTTC. This encodes CASSLKQGAPNEQFF.